What follows is one T cell receptor beta chain and its context. This clonotype has a handful of counts. No antigen is known for it. Per-nucleotide qualities are absent, and no much larger clonotype sits a single base away. Profiling of TCR beta VDJ combinations and CDR3 sequences used genomic DNA as the template. An Illumina HiSeq 2000 was used for TCR repertoire sequencing. For the original study's pipeline: Repertoires were assessed using TRBV/TRBJ rearrangement plots, CDR3 size and DJ length profiles, and Simpson's diversity index. The immunodominant clone was defined as the most abundant DNA sequence in deep sequencing data. CDR3 amino acid sequences were checked for sharing across subjects and were also compared against the VDJdb database and published repertoires. TCRdb cleaned the public reads at Q25 with fastp, built clones with MiXCR and kept in-frame beta chains. Identical CDR3 proteins give one entry, which carries the most common genes and DNA. The V and J calls, along with clone size, are taken from TCRdb and not from the paper's own processing. The sample table records hundreds of thousands of distinct CDR3 sequences; 45% to 65% of these occur just once. The top ten hold roughly 1.2% of the sample.

The CDR3 covers 13 residues, taking in both the cysteine and the phenylalanine. The entry retains the CDR3 DNA only, 39 bases that are in frame from base 1. CDR1 and CDR2, per the germline V gene (reference sequence), are SEHNR and FQNEAQ. Deletion took 5 bases off V and 4 bases off J, with a span of 11 bases between the germline ends. Flow cytometry had shown CD8+CD57+ cell expansion in the patients selected for sequencing. Every patient had a diagnosis of severe acquired aplastic anemia based on International Study of Aplastic Anemia and Agranulocytosis and Camitta criteria. No therapy had been received by the patients at the time of blood sampling. In this study, sorted CD4+ and CD8+ T cells from the blood of healthy subjects and of severe aplastic anemia patients had their TCR repertoires deep-sequenced. Patients were enrolled in the USA under clinicaltrials.gov protocols 00001620, 01623167, 00001397, 00071045, 00081523 and 00961064. Ficoll-Paque density gradient centrifugation was used to isolate peripheral blood mononuclear cells. Before DNA was extracted, CD4+ and CD8+ T cells were sorted using either FACS or magnetic beads.

This specimen comes from a study of CD8+CD57+ T cells in acquired aplastic anemia (dated by TCRdb to the late 2010s). With regard to the full study: Extracted DNA from sorted CD4+ and CD8+ cells averaged around 3.5 ug, ranging from about 0.17 to 30 ug. CD8+CD57+ expansion was defined as a frequency above the mean frequency observed in healthy subjects.

Here is what the overall study found, with its caveats: CD8+ Simpson's diversity did not differ significantly between patients and healthy controls (P=0.060). Around 30 CD8+ CDR3 sequences were shared between patients and controls but appeared highly expressed in patients and within their immunodominant clones.

Recombination joined TRBV7-9 with TRBJ1-1; there is no confident call for the D gene. The sequence derives from a human donor with aplastic anemia. Sequencing used sorted CD4+, CD8+, or CD8+CD57+ T cells (not recorded which) from PBMCs. The CDR3 sequence is CASSESGGTEAFF. The nucleotide sequence is TGTGCCAGCAGCGAGTCTGGTGGCACTGAAGCTTTCTTT.